This paragraph covers one TCR beta chain sequence. What it recognizes is unknown. This sample is part of a study of cytomegalovirus exposure and HLA in healthy donors. As for the study in general: According to later analysis, the same platform produced the 120 or so validation and several hundred first-cohort repertoires. Whole-study results and caveats: Reports described diagnosis of cytomegalovirus status by the classifier as highly specific and sensitive. In vitro assays verified that three CMV-associated chains recognized CMV antigens specifically. The authors listed roughly 150 TCR beta chains as cytomegalovirus-associated.

Data came from immunoSEQ multiplex PCR; TCRdb stores just in-frame clones and leaves some out. The table lists some 260,000 clones, roughly 87% of them singletons. The J segment lost 3 bases and the V segment lost 9 bases, leaving 1 base of the junction unmatched. This CDR3 region has 13 residues. Germline V gives CDR1 ENHRY, CDR2 SYGVKD. The chain combines TRBV10-3 with TRBJ2-5; TRBD2 matches 13 bases. This receptor was obtained from a young man in good health and CMV-seropositive. Specimen: PBMCs. Here the CDR3 reads CAIGLAGEETQYF. In DNA, the CDR3 is TGTGCCATAGGACTAGCGGGAGAAGAGACCCAGTACTTC.